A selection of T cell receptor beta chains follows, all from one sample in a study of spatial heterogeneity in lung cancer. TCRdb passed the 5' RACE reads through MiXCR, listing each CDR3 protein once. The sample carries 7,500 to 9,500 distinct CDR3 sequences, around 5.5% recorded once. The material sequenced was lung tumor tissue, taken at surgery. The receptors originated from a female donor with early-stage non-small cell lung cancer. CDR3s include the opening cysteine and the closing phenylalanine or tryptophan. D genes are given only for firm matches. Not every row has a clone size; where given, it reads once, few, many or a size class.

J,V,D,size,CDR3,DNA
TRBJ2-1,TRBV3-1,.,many,CASSQTGSGPYNEQFF,TGTGCCAGCAGCCAGACCGGGAGCGGGCCCTACAATGAGCAGTTCTTC
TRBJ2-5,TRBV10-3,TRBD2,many,CAISDKASGPETQYF,TGTGCCATCAGTGATAAGGCTAGCGGTCCAGAGACCCAGTACTTC
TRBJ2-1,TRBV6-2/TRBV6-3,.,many,CASSPSYNEQFF,TGTGCCAGCAGTCCTTCTTACAATGAGCAGTTCTTC
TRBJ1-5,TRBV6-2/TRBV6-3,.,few,CASSLILRGAGDTQHF,TGTGCCAGCAGTTTAATCCTTCGGGGGGCCGGAGATACGCAGCATTTT
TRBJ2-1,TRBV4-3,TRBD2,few,CASSRGLAGGYNEQFF,TGCGCCAGCAGCCGAGGACTAGCGGGGGGATACAATGAGCAGTTCTTC
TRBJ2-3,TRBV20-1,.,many,CSVGRDGTDTQYF,TGCAGTGTGGGGCGGGACGGCACAGATACGCAGTATTTT
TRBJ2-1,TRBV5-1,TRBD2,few,CASSLQGPSGSDEQFF,TGCGCCAGCAGCTTGCAGGGTCCTAGCGGGAGTGATGAGCAGTTCTTC
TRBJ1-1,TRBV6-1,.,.,CASSEATLRSEAFF,TGTGCCAGCAGTGAAGCTACTTTGAGGTCTGAAGCTTTCTTT
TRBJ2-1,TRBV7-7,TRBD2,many,CASSPLAGVENEQFF,TGTGCCAGCAGTCCTCTAGCGGGGGTCGAAAATGAGCAGTTCTTC
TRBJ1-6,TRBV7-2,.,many,CASSLGVFNSPLHF,TGTGCCAGCAGCTTAGGGGTATTTAATTCACCCCTCCACTTT
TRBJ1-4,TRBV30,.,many,CAWSVHRGSRGEKLFF,TGTGCCTGGAGTGTACATCGAGGCTCCCGGGGTGAAAAACTGTTTTTT
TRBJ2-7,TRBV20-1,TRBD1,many,CSASIPGQSDEQYF,TGCAGTGCGAGTATCCCGGGACAGTCGGACGAGCAGTACTTC
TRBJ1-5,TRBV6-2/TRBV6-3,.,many,CASSEKRWPQHF,TGTGCCAGCAGCGAGAAAAGGTGGCCCCAGCATTTT
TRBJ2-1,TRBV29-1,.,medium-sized,CSVLATVLNYNEQFF,TGCAGCGTGCTAGCGACAGTACTCAACTACAATGAGCAGTTCTTC
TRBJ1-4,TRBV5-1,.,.,CASSRTVTNEKLFF,TGCGCCAGCAGCCGGACAGTAACTAATGAAAAACTGTTTTTT
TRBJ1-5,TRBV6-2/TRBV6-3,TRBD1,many,CASRADRDWVQPQHF,TGTGCCAGCAGAGCGGACAGGGATTGGGTTCAGCCCCAGCATTTT
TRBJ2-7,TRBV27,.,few,CASSRGFSYEQYF,TGTGCCAGCAGCCGGGGTTTCTCCTACGAGCAGTACTTC
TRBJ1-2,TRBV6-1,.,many,CASRKDYGYTF,TGTGCCAGCAGGAAGGACTATGGCTACACCTTC
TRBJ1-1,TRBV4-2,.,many,CASSQGTGFIGEAFF,TGTGCCAGCAGCCAAGGTACAGGGTTCATCGGTGAAGCTTTCTTT
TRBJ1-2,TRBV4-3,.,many,CASSQDSARVGGYTF,TGCGCCAGCAGCCAAGATTCGGCCAGGGTGGGTGGCTACACCTTC
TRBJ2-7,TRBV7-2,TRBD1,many,CASSARQGNYEQYF,TGTGCCAGCAGCGCAAGACAGGGAAACTACGAGCAGTACTTC
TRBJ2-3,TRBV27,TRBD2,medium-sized,CASSPRGTSGGFDTQYF,TGTGCCAGCAGCCCGCGAGGGACTAGCGGGGGTTTTGATACGCAGTATTTT
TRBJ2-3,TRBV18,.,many,CASSPSGLTDTQYF,TGTGCCAGCTCACCATCCGGACTCACAGATACGCAGTATTTT
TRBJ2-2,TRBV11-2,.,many,CASSLAPNTGELFF,TGTGCCAGCAGCTTAGCCCCGAACACCGGGGAGCTGTTTTTT
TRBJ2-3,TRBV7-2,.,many,CASTMGWADTQYF,TGTGCCAGCACCATGGGGTGGGCAGATACGCAGTATTTT
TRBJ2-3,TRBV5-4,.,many,CASSLKWNTDTQYF,TGTGCCAGCAGCTTGAAATGGAACACAGATACGCAGTATTTT